The 16 T cell receptor beta chains given below trace back to one sample, sequenced in a study of T-cell reconstitution after alpha-beta-depleted transplantation in children. Unique molecular identifiers featured in how the TCRbeta library was prepared. Using its own MiXCR run on the PCR reads, TCRdb lists one record per CDR3 protein. The table has about 120,000 distinct CDR3 sequences, roughly 24% seen once. The specimen was PBMCs, mostly from graft donor cells, collected 180 days after TCRalphabeta/CD19-depleted stem cell transplant. Receptors were obtained from a male patient aged 2 to 9 who had a stem cell transplant for chronic granulomatous disease, so the T cells may come from the graft donor.

This clonotype was counted many times. This rearrangement joins TRBV20-1 to TRBJ2-1, with D perhaps TRBD2 (5 bases). Germline lookup yields CDR1 DFQATT and CDR2 SNEGSKA (reference sequence). The CDR3 is made up of 15 amino acids. V lost 6 bases and J lost 7, with 22 bases in between. Written as DNA, the CDR3 is TGCAGTGCCGTCATACTAGGGTCAACACCTAATGAGCAGTTCTTC. It specifies CSAVILGSTPNEQFF.

This chain uses TRBV11-1 with TRBJ2-1; 9 nucleotides agree with TRBD2. The CDR3 consists of 17 residues. Germline lookup yields CDR1 SGHAT and CDR2 FQDESV (reference sequence). V gave up 5 bases and J gave up 8 bases; unmatched junction bases: 16. This CDR3 reads CASSHKVASGKYDEQFF. The CDR3, as DNA: TGTGCCAGCAGCCATAAGGTTGCTAGCGGGAAATACGATGAGCAGTTCTTC.

The chain recombines TRBV6-1 with TRBJ2-1; TRBD2 matches 14 bases. From germline, CDR1 is MNHNS and CDR2 SASEGT. The CDR3 loop spans 17 amino acids. J was trimmed by 6 bases and V by 6 bases; bases with no gene match: 10. The DNA for the CDR3 is TGTGCCAGCAGCCGTCCCGGGACTAGCGGGAGCACCAATGAGCAGTTCTTC. Translation gives CASSRPGTSGSTNEQFF.

V is TRBV5-5 and J is TRBJ2-5; 15 bases agree with TRBD2. The trim removed 4 bases at V and 1 base at J, leaving 8 bases unmatched. This CDR3 has 18 amino acids. Germline CDR1 is SGHKS and CDR2 is YYEKEE (reference sequence). The CDR3 here is CASSGTGLAGGPQETQYF. Written as DNA, the CDR3 is TGTGCCAGCAGCGGTACGGGACTAGCGGGAGGCCCCCAAGAGACCCAGTACTTC.

This clonotype was detected ten times or more. The gene calls are TRBV12-3 or TRBV12-4 and TRBJ1-1; tentative D call: TRBD1 (5 bases). V dropped 6 bases and J dropped 5 bases, with 10 bases sitting between them. The CDR3 is 12 amino acids. CDR3: CASRIRETEAFF. CDR3 nucleotide sequence: TGTGCCAGCAGGATCAGGGAAACTGAAGCTTTCTTT.

This clonotype was recorded a few times. The rearrangement uses TRBV9 and TRBJ2-1, with a weak D call TRBD2 (5 bases). With 4 bases removed from V and 2 bases from J, the gap between germline ends came to 13 bases. The CDR3 has 15 amino acids. CDR1 and CDR2 from the germline V gene are SGDLS and YYNGEE. The CDR3 reads CASSLKGEPYNEQFF. The DNA for the CDR3 is TGTGCCAGCAGCCTTAAGGGAGAACCCTACAATGAGCAGTTCTTC.

Ten or more counts support this clonotype. This chain links TRBV20-1 with TRBJ2-7; 8 bases agree with TRBD2. The CDR3 is made up of 15 amino acids. From germline, CDR1 is DFQATT and CDR2 SNEGSKA (reference sequence). V lost 6 bases, J lost 5 bases, and 15 bases stayed unmatched. The CDR3 here is CSAPLAGGLDHEQYF. The CDR3 DNA sequence: TGCAGTGCCCCCCTCGCGGGAGGCCTTGACCACGAGCAGTACTTC.

This clonotype showed up just a few times. The chain joins TRBV12-3 or TRBV12-4 to TRBJ2-1; D assignment may be TRBD1 or TRBD2 (6 bases each). Trimming shortened V by 4 bases and J by 7 bases, and 11 bases separated the two germline ends. The CDR3 contains 13 residues. CDR3 protein: CASSSIGGNEQFF. Here the CDR3 DNA reads TGTGCCAGCAGTTCCATAGGGGGGAATGAGCAGTTCTTC.

This clonotype has a count of ten or more. The gene calls are TRBV20-1 and TRBJ2-3, with D perhaps TRBD1 (7 bases). V was cut by 4 bases and J by 8 bases, with 13 bases left in between. The germline CDR1 and CDR2 sequences are DFQATT and SNEGSKA (reference sequence). This CDR3 is 12 amino acids long. The DNA of the CDR3 is TGCAGTGCTAACAGGGGACTTGTTACGCAGTATTTT. Translating it yields CSANRGLVTQYF.

The rearrangement joins TRBV9 to TRBJ1-2; D is unclear. CDR1 is SGDLS, CDR2 YYNGEE, per germline. This CDR3 contains 15 residues. V lost 0 bases, J lost 2 bases, and 11 bases lay in between. CDR3 loop: CASSVDPSNNYGYTF. The DNA of the CDR3 is TGTGCCAGCAGCGTAGATCCAAGTAACAACTATGGCTACACCTTC.

This clonotype was recorded once. The chain recombines TRBV27 with TRBJ2-3; D gene unclear. The ends were cut back, 4 bases at V and 2 bases at J, with 25 bases in the middle. The CDR3 totals 19 residues. Per the germline V gene, CDR1 is MNHEY and CDR2 is SMNVEV (reference sequence). The chain's CDR3 is CASSSSKTFSRSSTDTQYF. The CDR3 DNA is TGTGCCAGCAGTTCCTCAAAGACATTTAGCCGCTCCTCCACAGATACGCAGTATTTT.

The chain is built from TRBV5-1 and TRBJ2-1, with D possibly being TRBD2 (5 bases). This CDR3 has 14 amino acids. Trimming took off 0 bases at V and 6 bases at J, with 10 bases between the two ends. Germline V gives CDR1 SGHRS, CDR2 YFSETQ. CDR3 coding DNA: TGCGCCAGCAGCTTGGTATCGGGGAGCAATGAGCAGTTCTTC. It codes for CASSLVSGSNEQFF. Supplemented by reference TRBV5-1 and TRBJ2-1, the full variable domain reads KAGVTQTPRYLIKTRGQQVTLSCSPISGHRSVSWYQQTPGQGLQFLFEYFSETQRNKGNFPGRFSGRQFSNSRSEMNVSTLELGDSALYLCASSLVSGSNEQFFGPGTRLTVL.

There are a few counts of this clonotype. V is TRBV12-3 or TRBV12-4 and J is TRBJ2-3, with 9 nucleotides matching TRBD2. V lost 4 bases to trimming and J lost 4 bases; unmatched junction nucleotides: 6. This CDR3 contains 15 residues. CDR3 DNA sequence: TGTGCCAGCAGTTACTGGACTAGCGACGCAGATACGCAGTATTTT. Amino acids: CASSYWTSDADTQYF.

This clonotype showed up just a few times. This sequence joins TRBV29-1 and TRBJ2-5; D uncertain. The germline V gene encodes CDR1 SQVTM and CDR2 ANQGSEA. The CDR3 spans 15 residues. Trimming took 6 bases from V and 1 from J, leaving 18 bases between them. CDR3 protein: CSVPLPDRSQETQYF. CDR3 bases: TGCAGCGTCCCGCTACCGGACCGTTCCCAAGAGACCCAGTACTTC.

V and J are TRBV9 and TRBJ2-5; 7 bases fit TRBD2. The CDR3 has 15 residues. With V trimmed by 0 bases and J by 5 bases, 7 bases remained unmatched. Germline V gene lookup returns CDR1 SGDLS and CDR2 YYNGEE. CDR3 nucleotides: TGTGCCAGCAGCGTAGGTGGACTAGGCGGGGAGACCCAGTACTTC. Protein: CASSVGGLGGETQYF.

This clonotype showed up just a few times. The J gene is TRBJ2-7, the V gene TRBV5-1; D unresolved. Trimming removed 0 bases from V and 0 bases from J, with 4 bases in between. The CDR3 consists of 13 residues. The germline V gene has CDR1 SGHRS and CDR2 YFSETQ. The CDR3 DNA reads as TGCGCCAGCAGCTTGGTAGGCTCCTACGAGCAGTACTTC. Its protein is CASSLVGSYEQYF.